This T cell receptor beta chain was captured in a study of OX40 agonist ivuxolimab in advanced cancers. Study-wide points: The work left the antigen specificity of expanded peripheral T cells undetermined.

Regarding this clone: As yet, its antigen is unknown.

Patients had blood sampled at baseline and again on cycle 4 day 1 and cycle 7 day 1. TCRdb keeps only in-frame clones here, not all; method: immunoSEQ multiplex PCR. Among under 80,000 clones listed, around 86% were seen once. Looked up from germline, CDR1 is MNHEY and CDR2 is SVGAGI. V lost 1 base to trimming and J lost 2 bases, with 11 bases between them. The CDR3 consists of 15 residues. Sample: CD4+ or CD8+ T cells sorted from blood, taken in a trial of the OX40 agonist ivuxolimab. This TCR was recovered from an adult with an advanced solid tumor such as melanoma, head and neck, liver or kidney cancer. The chain joins TRBV6-5 to TRBJ2-5, with a possible D match to TRBD2 (7 bases). The CDR3 DNA reads TGTGCCAGCAGTTACTTGAGGGGGGGACAAGAGACCCAGTACTTC. Its translation is CASSYLRGGQETQYF.